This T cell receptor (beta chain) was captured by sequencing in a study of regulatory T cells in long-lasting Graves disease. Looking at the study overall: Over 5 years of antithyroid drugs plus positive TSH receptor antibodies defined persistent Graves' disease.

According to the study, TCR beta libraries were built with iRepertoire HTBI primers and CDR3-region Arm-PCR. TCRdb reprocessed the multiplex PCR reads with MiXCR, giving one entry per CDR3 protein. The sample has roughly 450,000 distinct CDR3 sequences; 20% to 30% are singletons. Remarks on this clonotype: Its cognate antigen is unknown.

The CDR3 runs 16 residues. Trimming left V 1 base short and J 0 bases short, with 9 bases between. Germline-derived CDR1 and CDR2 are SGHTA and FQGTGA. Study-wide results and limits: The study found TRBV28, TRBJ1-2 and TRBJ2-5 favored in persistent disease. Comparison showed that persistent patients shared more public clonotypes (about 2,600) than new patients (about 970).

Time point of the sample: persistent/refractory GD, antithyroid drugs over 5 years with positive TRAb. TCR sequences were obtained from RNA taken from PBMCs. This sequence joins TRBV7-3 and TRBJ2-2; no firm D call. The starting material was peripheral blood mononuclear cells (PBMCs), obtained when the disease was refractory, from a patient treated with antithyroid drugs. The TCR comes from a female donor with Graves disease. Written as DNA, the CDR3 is TGTGCCAGCAGCTTAATAGGGCTCGCGAACACCGGGGAGCTGTTTTTT. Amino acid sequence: CASSLIGLANTGELFF. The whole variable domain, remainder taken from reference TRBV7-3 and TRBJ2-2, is GAGVSQTPSNKVTEKGKYVELRCDPISGHTALYWYRQSLGQGPEFLIYFQGTGAADDSGLPNDRFFAVRPEGSVSTLKIQRTERGDSAVYLCASSLIGLANTGELFFGEGSRLTVL.